Below, 2 T cell receptor beta chains from the same sample are listed, as sequenced in a study of T cell repertoires in cytomegalovirus infection (dated by TCRdb to between 2017 and 2020). The treatment or condition label on this specimen signifies: in vitro stimulation with specific CMV peptide epitopes to enrich CMV-specific T cells. The sequencer listed for this sample is Illumina HiSeq 1500. TCRdb took the public reads, trimmed them with fastp at Q25, ran MiXCR for clone calling and kept in-frame beta chains. Merged by CDR3 protein, the rows form single entries marked with the most common genes and DNA. The sample data list approximately 770,000 distinct CDR3 sequences, and 29% of these were observed just once. The ten biggest clones cover over 10% of the sample. What these receptors recognize is not known. Sequencing used cultured CD8+ T cells from PBMCs, obtained from culture after CMV antigen stimulation. Source of these receptors: a human donor in good health (CMV status not recorded). Some clones in this sample may be carry-over from other donors' samples.

This clonotype was counted only a few times. This chain links TRBV7-9 with TRBJ1-6, with D hard to call. The CDR3 has 11 residues. V was shortened by 1 base and J by 13 bases, with 5 bases between the two germline ends. Germline CDR1 reads SEHNR; CDR2 reads FQNEAQ (reference sequence). The CDR3 sequence: CASSLVQPLHF. The CDR3, as DNA: TGTGCCAGCAGCTTAGTACAGCCCCTCCACTTT.

The chain recombines TRBV4-2 with TRBJ2-7, with D possibly TRBD1 on 6 matching bases. The CDR3 consists of 15 residues. The germline V gene has CDR1 LGHNA and CDR2 YNFKEQ. V dropped 1 base and J dropped 0 bases, with 10 bases sitting between them. The CDR3 region is CASSQGQANSYEQYF. The DNA of the CDR3 is TGTGCCAGCAGCCAAGGACAGGCCAACTCCTACGAGCAGTACTTC.